This T cell receptor beta chain emerged from a study of blood T cells in healthy people across ages. Study-level results: A roughly linear fall in TCR beta diversity per million T cells was seen with increasing age. Estimated diversity across one million T cells was deemed an underestimate.

Next came a second PCR, run for about 7 to 12 cycles, which used a sample-barcoded 5' primer along with a J-beta primer mix. TCRdb called the 5' RACE reads again in MiXCR, with one record for every CDR3 protein. Among about 2 million distinct CDR3 sequences listed, around 50% were seen once. A remark on this clonotype: As yet, its antigen is unknown.

The V and J ends lost 0 bases and 4 bases respectively, with 13 bases between them. This CDR3 spans 15 amino acids. Sequencing was performed on blood. The chain couples TRBV12-3 or TRBV12-4 to TRBJ2-7; D might be TRBD1 or TRBD2, each matching 5 bases. The clonotype originates from a woman aged 40 to 50 in good health. The CDR3 bases are TGTGCCAGCAGTTTAGCGCAGGGACCGGGTTACGAGCAGTACTTC. Amino acid sequence: CASSLAQGPGYEQYF.